This TCR beta chain came from a study of brain T cells in children with intractable seizures. V shed 0 bases and J 1 base; nucleotides not matched to a gene: 3. Germline loops: CDR1 SGHNT, CDR2 YYREEE (reference sequence). This CDR3 region has 16 residues. Sequencing was limited to surgery cases with top T cell transcript signatures in brain tissue. Sequenced by immunoSEQ multiplex PCR; TCRdb stores in-frame clones only, minus some. Seen here are tens of thousands of clones, more than 75% observed once, and the top ten hold 24%. This sequence was found in a girl aged 2 to 10 with Rasmussen encephalitis and intractable seizures. The chain has TRBV5-4 and TRBJ2-3; 9 positions match TRBD2. Sequences were derived from peripheral blood, sampled at surgery. Written as DNA, the CDR3 is TGTGCCAGCAGCTTGGCCTTAGCGGGGGGCACAGATACGCAGTATTTT. It specifies CASSLALAGGTDTQYF.